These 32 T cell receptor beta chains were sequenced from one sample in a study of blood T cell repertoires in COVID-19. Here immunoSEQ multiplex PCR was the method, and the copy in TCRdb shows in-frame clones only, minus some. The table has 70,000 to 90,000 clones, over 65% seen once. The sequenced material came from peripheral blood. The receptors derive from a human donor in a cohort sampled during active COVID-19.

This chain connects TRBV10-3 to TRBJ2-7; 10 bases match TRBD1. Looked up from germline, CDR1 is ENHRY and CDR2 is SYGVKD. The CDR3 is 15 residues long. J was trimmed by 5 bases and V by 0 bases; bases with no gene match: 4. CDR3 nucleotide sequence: TGTGCCATCAGTGAGTCGGACAGGGGGAGGAACGAGCAGTACTTC. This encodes CAISESDRGRNEQYF.

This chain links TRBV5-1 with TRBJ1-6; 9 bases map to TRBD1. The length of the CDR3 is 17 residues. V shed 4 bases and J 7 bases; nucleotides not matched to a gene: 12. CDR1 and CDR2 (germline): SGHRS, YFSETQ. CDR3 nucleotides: TGCGCCAGCAGCCCAAGAGAACAGGGGGCAAGGAATTCACCCCTCCACTTT. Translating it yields CASSPREQGARNSPLHF.

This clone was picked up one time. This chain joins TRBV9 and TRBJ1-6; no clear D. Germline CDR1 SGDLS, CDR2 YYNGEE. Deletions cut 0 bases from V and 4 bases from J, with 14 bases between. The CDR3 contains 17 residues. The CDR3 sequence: CASSVGQDRSYNSPLHF. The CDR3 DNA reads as TGTGCCAGCAGCGTAGGTCAGGATCGCTCTTATAATTCACCCCTCCACTTT.

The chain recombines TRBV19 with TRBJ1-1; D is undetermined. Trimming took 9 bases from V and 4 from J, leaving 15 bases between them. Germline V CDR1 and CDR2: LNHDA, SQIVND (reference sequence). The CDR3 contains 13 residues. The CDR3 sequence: CASREGPSTEAFF. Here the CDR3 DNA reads TGTGCCAGCCGAGAGGGCCCGAGCACTGAAGCTTTCTTT.

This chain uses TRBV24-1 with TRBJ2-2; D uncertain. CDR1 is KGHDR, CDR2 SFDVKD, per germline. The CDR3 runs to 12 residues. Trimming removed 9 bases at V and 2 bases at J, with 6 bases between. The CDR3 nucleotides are TGTGCCACCGCCACTAACACCGGGGAGCTGTTTTTT. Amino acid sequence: CATATNTGELFF.

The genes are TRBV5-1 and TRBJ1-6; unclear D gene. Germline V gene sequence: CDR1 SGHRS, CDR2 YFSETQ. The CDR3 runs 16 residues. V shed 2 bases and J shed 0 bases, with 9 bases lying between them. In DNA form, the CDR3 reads TGCGCCAGCAGCTTAGATCCGAGCTCCTATAATTCACCCCTCCACTTT. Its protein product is CASSLDPSSYNSPLHF.

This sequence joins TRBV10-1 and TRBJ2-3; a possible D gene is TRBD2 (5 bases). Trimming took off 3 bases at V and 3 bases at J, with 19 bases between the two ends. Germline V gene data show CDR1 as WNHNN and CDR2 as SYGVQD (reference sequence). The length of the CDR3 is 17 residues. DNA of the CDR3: TGCGCCAGCAGTGACGGGGTGAGGTCCAGAAGGACAGATACGCAGTATTTT. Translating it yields CASSDGVRSRRTDTQYF.

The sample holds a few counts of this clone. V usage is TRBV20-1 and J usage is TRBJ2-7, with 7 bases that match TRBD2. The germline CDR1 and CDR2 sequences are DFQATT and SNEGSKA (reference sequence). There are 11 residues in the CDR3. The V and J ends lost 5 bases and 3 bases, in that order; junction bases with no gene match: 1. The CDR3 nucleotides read TGCAGTGCTCGGACTAGCTACGAGCAGTACTTC. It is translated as CSARTSYEQYF.

Written as DNA, the CDR3 is TGTGCCAGCAGCATTCGGCAGGGTAATCAGCCCCAGCATTTT. Translating it yields CASSIRQGNQPQHF. The chain employs TRBV7-2 and TRBJ1-5, with D possibly matching TRBD1 (5 bases). Germline CDR1 is SGHTA and CDR2 is FQGNSA. V was pared by 5 bases and J by 4 bases, with 12 bases between. The length of the CDR3 is 14 residues.

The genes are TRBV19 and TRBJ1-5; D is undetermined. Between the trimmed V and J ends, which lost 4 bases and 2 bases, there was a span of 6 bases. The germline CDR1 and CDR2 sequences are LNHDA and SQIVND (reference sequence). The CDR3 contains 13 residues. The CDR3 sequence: CASSSVGNQPQHF. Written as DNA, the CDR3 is TGTGCCAGTAGTAGTGTAGGCAATCAGCCCCAGCATTTT. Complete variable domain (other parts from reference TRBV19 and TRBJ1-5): DGGITQSPKYLFRKEGQNVTLSCEQNLNHDAMYWYRQDPGQGLRLIYYSQIVNDFQKGDIAEGYSVSREKKESFPLTVTSAQKNPTAFYLCASSSVGNQPQHFGDGTRLSIL.

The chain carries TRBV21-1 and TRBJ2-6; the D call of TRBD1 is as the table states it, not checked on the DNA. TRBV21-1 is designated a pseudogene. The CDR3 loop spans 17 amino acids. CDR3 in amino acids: CASSKVRVYSGANVLTF. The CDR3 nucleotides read TGTGCCAGCAGCAAAGTCAGGGTTTATTCTGGGGCCAACGTCCTGACTTTC.

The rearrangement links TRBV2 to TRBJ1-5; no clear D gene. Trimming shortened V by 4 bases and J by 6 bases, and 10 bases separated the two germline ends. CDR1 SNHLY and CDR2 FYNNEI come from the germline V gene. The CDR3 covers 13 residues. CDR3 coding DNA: TGTGCCAGCAGTGCAGGTCCAGGTCAGCCCCAGCATTTT. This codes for CASSAGPGQPQHF.

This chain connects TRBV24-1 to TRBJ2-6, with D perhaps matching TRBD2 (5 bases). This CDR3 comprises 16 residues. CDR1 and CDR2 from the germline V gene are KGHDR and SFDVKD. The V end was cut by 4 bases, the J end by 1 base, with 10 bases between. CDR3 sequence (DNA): TGTGCCACCAGTGACCCCGGGGAGTCTGGGGCCAACGTCCTGACTTTC. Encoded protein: CATSDPGESGANVLTF.

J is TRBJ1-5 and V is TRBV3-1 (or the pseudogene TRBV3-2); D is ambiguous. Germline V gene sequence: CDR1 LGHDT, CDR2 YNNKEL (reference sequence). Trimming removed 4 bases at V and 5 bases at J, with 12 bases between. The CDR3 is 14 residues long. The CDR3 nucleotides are TGTGCCAGCAGCCGAGACGACACATATCAGCCCCAGCATTTT. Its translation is CASSRDDTYQPQHF.

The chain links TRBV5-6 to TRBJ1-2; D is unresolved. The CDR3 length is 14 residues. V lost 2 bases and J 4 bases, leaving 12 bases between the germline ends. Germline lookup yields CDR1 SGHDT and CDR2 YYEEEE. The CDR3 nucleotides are TGTGCCAGCAGCTTTTCCCCCCCCTCCTATGGCTACACCTTC. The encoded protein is CASSFSPPSYGYTF.

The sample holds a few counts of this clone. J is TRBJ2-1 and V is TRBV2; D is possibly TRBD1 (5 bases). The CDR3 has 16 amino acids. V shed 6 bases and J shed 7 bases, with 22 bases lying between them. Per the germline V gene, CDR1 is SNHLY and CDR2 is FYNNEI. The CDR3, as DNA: TGTGCCAGCAGCGGCCCTTTTGCGGCAGGGAAAAATGAGCAGTTCTTC. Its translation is CASSGPFAAGKNEQFF.

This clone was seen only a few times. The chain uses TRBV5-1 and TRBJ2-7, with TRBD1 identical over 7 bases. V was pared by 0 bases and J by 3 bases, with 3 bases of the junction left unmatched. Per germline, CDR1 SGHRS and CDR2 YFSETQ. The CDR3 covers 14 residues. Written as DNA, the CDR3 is TGCGCCAGCAGCTTGGTAGGGGGCCGCTACGAGCAGTACTTC. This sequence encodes CASSLVGGRYEQYF.

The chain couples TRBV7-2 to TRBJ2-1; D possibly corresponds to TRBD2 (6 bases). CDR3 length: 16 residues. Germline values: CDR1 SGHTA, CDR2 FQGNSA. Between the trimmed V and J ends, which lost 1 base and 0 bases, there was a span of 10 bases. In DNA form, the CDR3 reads TGTGCCAGCAGCTTAGAGGGAGGATACTCCTACAATGAGCAGTTCTTC. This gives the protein CASSLEGGYSYNEQFF.

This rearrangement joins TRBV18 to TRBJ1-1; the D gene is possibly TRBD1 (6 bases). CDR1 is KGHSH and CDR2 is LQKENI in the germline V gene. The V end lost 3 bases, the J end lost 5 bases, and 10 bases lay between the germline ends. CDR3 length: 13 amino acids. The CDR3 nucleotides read TGTGCCAGCTCACCCCCAGGGGAAACTGAAGCTTTCTTT. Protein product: CASSPPGETEAFF.

CDR3 in amino acids: CASSRGQGGEKLFF. The CDR3 DNA reads as TGTGCCAGCAGCCGTGGACAGGGGGGGGAAAAACTGTTTTTT. The chain is built from TRBV28 and TRBJ1-4, with 10 bases aligning to TRBD1. This CDR3 region has 14 residues. CDR1 MDHEN and CDR2 SYDVKM come from the germline V gene. V lost 6 bases and J lost 8; bases outside the gene matches: 6.

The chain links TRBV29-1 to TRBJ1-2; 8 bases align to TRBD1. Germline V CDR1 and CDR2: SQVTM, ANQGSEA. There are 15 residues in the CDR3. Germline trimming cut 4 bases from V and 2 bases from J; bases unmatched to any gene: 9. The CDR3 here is CSVGGDRIINYGYTF. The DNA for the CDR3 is TGCAGCGTTGGTGGGGACAGGATCATCAACTATGGCTACACCTTC. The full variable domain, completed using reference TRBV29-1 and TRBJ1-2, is SAVISQKPSRDICQRGTSLTIQCQVDSQVTMMFWYRQQPGQSLTLIATANQGSEATYESGFVIDKFPISRPNLTFSTLTVSNMSPEDSSIYLCSVGGDRIINYGYTFGSGTRLTVV.

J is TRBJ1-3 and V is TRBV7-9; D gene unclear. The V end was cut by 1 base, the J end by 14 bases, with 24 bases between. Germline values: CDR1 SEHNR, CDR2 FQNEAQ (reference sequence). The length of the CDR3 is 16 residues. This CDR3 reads CASSLDRSATSQSVYF. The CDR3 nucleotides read TGTGCCAGCAGCTTAGACCGGTCAGCGACGTCTCAAAGTGTATATTTT. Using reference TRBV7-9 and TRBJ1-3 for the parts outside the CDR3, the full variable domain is DTGVSQNPRHKITKRGQNVTFRCDPISEHNRLYWYRQTLGQGPEFLTYFQNEAQLEKSRLLSDRFSAERPKGSFSTLEIQRTEQGDSAMYLCASSLDRSATSQSVYFGEGSWLTVV.

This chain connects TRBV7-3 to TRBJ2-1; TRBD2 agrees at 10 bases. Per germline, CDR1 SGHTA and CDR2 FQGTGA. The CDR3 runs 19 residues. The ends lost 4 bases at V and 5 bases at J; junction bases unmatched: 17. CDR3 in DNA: TGTGCCAGCAGCTCACAGGGTCGAGGAGCGGGAGGGCCCCACAATGAGCAGTTCTTC. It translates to CASSSQGRGAGGPHNEQFF.

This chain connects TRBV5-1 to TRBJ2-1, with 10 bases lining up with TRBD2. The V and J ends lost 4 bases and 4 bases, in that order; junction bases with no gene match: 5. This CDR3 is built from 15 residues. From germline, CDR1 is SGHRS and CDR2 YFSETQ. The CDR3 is CASSERTSGYNEQFF. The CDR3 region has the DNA TGCGCCAGCAGCGAACGGACTAGCGGATACAATGAGCAGTTCTTC.

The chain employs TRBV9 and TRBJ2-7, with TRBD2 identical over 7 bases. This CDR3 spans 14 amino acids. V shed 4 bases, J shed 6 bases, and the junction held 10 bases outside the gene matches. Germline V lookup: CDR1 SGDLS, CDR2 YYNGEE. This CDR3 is CASSSGLDSGEQYF. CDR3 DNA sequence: TGTGCCAGCAGCTCAGGACTAGACAGCGGCGAGCAGTACTTC.

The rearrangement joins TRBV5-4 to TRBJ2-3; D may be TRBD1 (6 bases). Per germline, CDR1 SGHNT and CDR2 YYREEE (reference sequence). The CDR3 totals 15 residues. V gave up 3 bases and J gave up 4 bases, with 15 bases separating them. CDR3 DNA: TGTGCCAGCAGCTCAAGGGCGAACAGGGCAGATACGCAGTATTTT. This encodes CASSSRANRADTQYF.

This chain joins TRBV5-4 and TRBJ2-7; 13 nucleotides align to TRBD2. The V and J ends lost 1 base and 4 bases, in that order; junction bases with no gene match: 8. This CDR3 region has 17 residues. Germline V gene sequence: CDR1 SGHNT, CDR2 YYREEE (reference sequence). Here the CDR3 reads CASSLSTSGRGVYEQYF. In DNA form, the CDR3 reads TGTGCCAGCAGCTTGTCAACTAGCGGGAGGGGGGTTTACGAGCAGTACTTC. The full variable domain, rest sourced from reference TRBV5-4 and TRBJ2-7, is ETGVTQSPTHLIKTRGQQVTLRCSSQSGHNTVSWYQQALGQGPQFIFQYYREEENGRGNFPPRFSGLQFPNYSSELNVNALELDDSALYLCASSLSTSGRGVYEQYFGPGTRLTVT.

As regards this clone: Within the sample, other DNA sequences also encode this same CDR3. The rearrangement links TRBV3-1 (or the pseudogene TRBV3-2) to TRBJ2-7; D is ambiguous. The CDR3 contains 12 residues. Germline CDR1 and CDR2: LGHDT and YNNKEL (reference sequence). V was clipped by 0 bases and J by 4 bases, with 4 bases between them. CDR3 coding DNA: TGTGCCAGCAGCCAAGATCGTTACGAGCAGTACTTC. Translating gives CASSQDRYEQYF.

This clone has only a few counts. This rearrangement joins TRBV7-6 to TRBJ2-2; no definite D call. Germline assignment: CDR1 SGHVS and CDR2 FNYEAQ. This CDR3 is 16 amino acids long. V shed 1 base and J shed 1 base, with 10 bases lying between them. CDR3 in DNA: TGTGCCAGCAGCTTAGGGTACACCATGAACACCGGGGAGCTGTTTTTT. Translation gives CASSLGYTMNTGELFF.

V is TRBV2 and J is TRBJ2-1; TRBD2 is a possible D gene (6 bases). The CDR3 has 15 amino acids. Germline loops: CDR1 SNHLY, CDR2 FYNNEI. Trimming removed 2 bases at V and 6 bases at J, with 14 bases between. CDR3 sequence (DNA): TGTGCCAGCAGTGAAACCGGCCAGGGAGGCAATGAGCAGTTCTTC. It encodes CASSETGQGGNEQFF.

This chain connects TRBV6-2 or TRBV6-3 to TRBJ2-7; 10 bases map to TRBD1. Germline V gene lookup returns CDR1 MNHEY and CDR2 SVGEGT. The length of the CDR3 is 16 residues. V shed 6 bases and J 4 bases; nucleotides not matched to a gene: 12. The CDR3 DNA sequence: TGTGCCAGCAGCAGGTCCCGGGACAGGGGAGGGTACGAGCAGTACTTC. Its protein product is CASSRSRDRGGYEQYF.

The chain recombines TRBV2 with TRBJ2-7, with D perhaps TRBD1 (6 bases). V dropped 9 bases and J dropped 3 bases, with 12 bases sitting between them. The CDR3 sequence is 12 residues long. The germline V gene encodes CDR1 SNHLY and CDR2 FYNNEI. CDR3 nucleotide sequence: TGTGCCAGGGGGGCAGGGGTCTACGAGCAGTACTTC. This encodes CARGAGVYEQYF.